The 7 T cell receptor beta chains below all came from one sample that was sequenced in a study of cytomegalovirus exposure and HLA in healthy donors. Profiling relied on immunoSEQ multiplex PCR, and the TCRdb table lists in-frame clones only, not all of them. The sample lists about 280,000 clones, 88% occurring once. Sequencing was done on a sample of PBMCs. The receptor set was obtained from a woman aged 18 to 35 in good health and CMV-seronegative.

This clone was recorded a few times. CDR3 amino acids: CAWSGMGPNQPQHF. The CDR3 region has the DNA TGTGCCTGGAGTGGCATGGGCCCCAATCAGCCCCAGCATTTT. The chain is built from TRBV30 and TRBJ1-5; D is unresolved. Germline V gene data show CDR1 as GTSNPN and CDR2 as SVGIG (reference sequence). The CDR3 runs 14 residues. V was cut by 1 base and J by 3 bases, with 10 bases left in between.

The V call is TRBV28, the J call TRBJ2-7, with 8 positions matching TRBD1. The trim removed 7 bases at V and 5 bases at J, leaving 10 bases unmatched. The CDR3 is 14 amino acids. The germline CDR1 and CDR2 sequences are MDHEN and SYDVKM. The CDR3 region has the DNA TGTGCCAGCAAACTCCCGGACAGGGACCACGAGCAGTACTTC. Its protein is CASKLPDRDHEQYF.

The genes are TRBV15 and TRBJ2-7; 10 positions match TRBD1. There are 14 residues in the CDR3. V trimming: 3 bases; J trimming: 4 bases; junction bases outside the gene matches: 3. CDR1 LNHNV and CDR2 YYDKDF come from the germline V gene (reference sequence). In DNA, the CDR3 is TGTGCCACCAGCAGGGACAGGGGGTTTTACGAGCAGTACTTC. Its protein is CATSRDRGFYEQYF.

This chain uses TRBV30 with TRBJ1-4; weak D call: TRBD1 (5 bases). The CDR3 consists of 15 residues. The ends were cut back, 4 bases at V and 8 bases at J, with 20 bases in the middle. Germline CDR1 reads GTSNPN; CDR2 reads SVGIG (reference sequence). The CDR3 here is CAWKILGPGGEKLFF. The DNA of the CDR3 is TGTGCCTGGAAAATCCTTGGGCCCGGGGGGGAAAAACTGTTTTTT.

The rearrangement uses TRBV2 and TRBJ2-3, with 7 bases that match TRBD2. J gave up 0 bases and V 2 bases, and 8 bases lay outside the gene matches. This CDR3 spans 17 amino acids. Germline V gene sequence: CDR1 SNHLY, CDR2 FYNNEI. The CDR3 reads CASSERGAGASTDTQYF. CDR3 bases: TGTGCCAGCAGTGAACGTGGTGCGGGAGCGAGCACAGATACGCAGTATTTT.

J is TRBJ2-7 and V is TRBV5-6; no reliable D call. V was clipped by 0 bases and J by 4 bases, with 8 bases between them. Germline assignment: CDR1 SGHDT and CDR2 YYEEEE. The CDR3 loop spans 13 amino acids. CDR3 sequence (DNA): TGTGCCAGCAGCTTGGTACTCTCATACGAGCAGTACTTC. It codes for CASSLVLSYEQYF.

The chain is built from TRBV25-1 and TRBJ2-7, with 7 bases aligning to TRBD1. The length of the CDR3 is 14 residues. The germline V gene has CDR1 MGHDK and CDR2 SYGVNS. V lost 2 bases and J lost 3; bases outside the gene matches: 4. The chain's CDR3 is CASSEGDRYYEQYF. Here the CDR3 DNA reads TGTGCCAGCAGTGAAGGGGACAGATACTACGAGCAGTACTTC.